A single sample gave rise to the 27 T cell receptor beta chains below, sequenced in a study of human thymus T cells. TCRdb's table, derived via immunoSEQ multiplex PCR, lists solely in-frame clones and lacks some. The sample includes roughly 130,000 clones, around 95% of them seen just once. The study used thymus tissue resected during corrective heart surgery. Sequenced sample: thymus tissue. The receptors here all came from a boy younger than two with a congenital heart defect but otherwise immunologically healthy.

This chain uses TRBV30 with TRBJ2-3, with D hard to call. The CDR3 totals 13 residues. Trimming pared 7 bases from V and 2 bases from J, leaving 13 bases between. In germline, CDR1 is GTSNPN, CDR2 SVGIG (reference sequence). DNA for the CDR3: TGTGCCTCCGACCTTTCGAACACAGATACGCAGTATTTT. This encodes CASDLSNTDTQYF.

The V gene is TRBV6-1, the J gene TRBJ1-2; D remains ambiguous. The V gene's germline CDR1 is MNHNS and CDR2 SASEGT. The CDR3 loop spans 12 amino acids. V lost 3 bases to trimming and J lost 8 bases, with 10 bases between them. The CDR3 sequence: CASSDKARGYTF. The CDR3 coding sequence is TGTGCCAGCAGTGATAAAGCAAGGGGCTACACCTTC.

A single count supports this clone. V gene TRBV5-8 combines with J gene TRBJ2-3; 7 nucleotides align to TRBD1. Germline trimming cut 0 bases from V and 6 bases from J; bases unmatched to any gene: 4. The CDR3 consists of 14 residues. Looked up from germline, CDR1 is SGHTS and CDR2 is YDEGEE. The CDR3 spells CASSLGRGTDTQYF. The CDR3 DNA reads as TGTGCCAGCAGCTTGGGCAGGGGGACGGATACGCAGTATTTT.

This sequence joins TRBV28 and TRBJ2-2; D unclear. Trimming removed 5 bases at V and 4 bases at J, with 26 bases between. The CDR3 is 19 residues long. Germline loops: CDR1 MDHEN, CDR2 SYDVKM. CDR3 residues: CASSTNQPGPTDRTGELFF. The CDR3 DNA reads as TGTGCCAGCAGTACTAATCAACCCGGGCCGACGGACCGCACCGGGGAGCTGTTTTTT.

This rearrangement joins TRBV19 to TRBJ1-1; D is unclear. This CDR3 comprises 12 residues. V was clipped by 1 base and J by 2 bases, with 2 bases between them. Germline V gene sequence: CDR1 LNHDA, CDR2 SQIVND (reference sequence). CDR3 nucleotides: TGTGCCAGTAGTATAGGAAACACTGAAGCTTTCTTT. Translation: CASSIGNTEAFF.

J is TRBJ2-5 and V is TRBV5-4; maybe TRBD2 (5 bases). The CDR3 contains 14 residues. Germline-derived CDR1 and CDR2 are SGHNT and YYREEE (reference sequence). V lost 0 bases to trimming and J lost 5 bases, with 11 bases between them. CDR3: CASSLAATRETQYF. CDR3 DNA: TGTGCCAGCAGCTTGGCAGCCACTAGGGAGACCCAGTACTTC. The whole variable domain, remainder taken from reference TRBV5-4 and TRBJ2-5, is ETGVTQSPTHLIKTRGQQVTLRCSSQSGHNTVSWYQQALGQGPQFIFQYYREEENGRGNFPPRFSGLQFPNYSSELNVNALELDDSALYLCASSLAATRETQYFGPGTRLLVL.

V usage is TRBV4-1 and J usage is TRBJ1-1; maybe TRBD1 (6 bases). This CDR3 has 13 residues. Trimming pared 3 bases from V and 5 bases from J, leaving 10 bases between. Per the germline V gene, CDR1 is MGHRA and CDR2 is YSYEKL. Here the CDR3 DNA reads TGCGCCAGCAGCCAGGACAGACCGACTGAAGCTTTCTTT. This codes for CASSQDRPTEAFF.

Of note for this clone: Other DNA sequences from this sample encode an identical CDR3 as well. This chain uses TRBV5-1 with TRBJ2-5, with no clear D. This CDR3 contains 11 residues. Trimming pared 4 bases from V and 2 bases from J, leaving 3 bases between. Germline V lookup: CDR1 SGHRS, CDR2 YFSETQ. The CDR3 reads CASSAQETQYF. The CDR3 DNA follows: TGCGCCAGCAGCGCACAAGAGACCCAGTACTTC.

The chain employs TRBV5-5 and TRBJ2-3; D is unresolved. Germline assignment: CDR1 SGHKS and CDR2 YYEKEE (reference sequence). The CDR3 is 16 amino acids. Trimming shortened V by 2 bases and J by 9 bases, and 22 bases separated the two germline ends. The CDR3 DNA follows: TGTGCCAGCAGCTTTACCCTCCCCTCCCGACGGTACACGCAGTATTTT. Translation gives CASSFTLPSRRYTQYF.

The gene calls are TRBV4-3 and TRBJ2-3; D remains ambiguous. Trimming shortened V by 4 bases and J by 6 bases, and 5 bases separated the two germline ends. The CDR3 spans 11 residues. Germline V gene data show CDR1 as LGHNA and CDR2 as YSLEER. CDR3 in DNA: TGCGCCAGCAGCCTCCGCGATACGCAGTATTTT. Its translation: CASSLRDTQYF.

The chain has TRBV6-1 and TRBJ2-7; D might be TRBD2 (5 bases). The ends were cut back, 5 bases at V and 6 bases at J, with 14 bases in the middle. CDR1 is MNHNS, CDR2 SASEGT, per germline. CDR3 length equals 13 residues. The CDR3: CASSLPGVPEQYF. As DNA, the CDR3 is TGTGCCAGCAGTCTCCCCGGGGTCCCCGAGCAGTACTTC.

The chain has TRBV7-6 and TRBJ2-7; weak D call: TRBD2 (6 bases). V lost 0 bases, J lost 3 bases, and 12 bases lay in between. From germline, CDR1 is SGHVS and CDR2 FNYEAQ. This CDR3 has 15 residues. In nucleotides, the CDR3 is TGTGCCAGCAGCTTAGCGCGCGGGGCCCGCTACGAGCAGTACTTC. Its protein is CASSLARGARYEQYF.

V is TRBV30 and J is TRBJ1-6; D not certain. The length of the CDR3 is 12 residues. Germline CDR1 and CDR2: GTSNPN and SVGIG (reference sequence). V lost 3 bases and J lost 13, with 13 bases in between. CDR3 in amino acids: CAWRASWRPLHF. In nucleotides, the CDR3 is TGTGCCTGGAGAGCTTCCTGGAGGCCCCTCCACTTT.

V gene TRBV5-6 combines with J gene TRBJ2-7; the D gene is possibly TRBD1 (6 bases). Germline loops: CDR1 SGHDT, CDR2 YYEEEE. The CDR3 is 14 amino acids. Trimming left V 7 bases short and J 6 bases short, with 20 bases between. CDR3 sequence (DNA): TGTGCCAGCGCTAGTTTTACAGGGTCTCGCGAGCAGTACTTC. Translated: CASASFTGSREQYF.

The J gene is TRBJ2-3, the V gene TRBV28, with no clear D. CDR1 and CDR2 from the germline V gene are MDHEN and SYDVKM. V was trimmed by 5 bases and J by 0 bases, leaving 18 bases between them. CDR3 size: 17 residues. DNA of the CDR3: TGTGCCAGCAGTCCCAAAATTCACTCGGCTAGCACAGATACGCAGTATTTT. It yields the protein CASSPKIHSASTDTQYF.

The chain links TRBV7-9 to TRBJ2-1, with TRBD1 matching over 8 bases. Trimming removed 1 base from V and 7 bases from J; junction bases left unmatched: 12. The CDR3 is made up of 17 amino acids. Germline assignment: CDR1 SEHNR and CDR2 FQNEAQ (reference sequence). CDR3 protein: CASSLEMVGTGMNEQFF. The CDR3 DNA follows: TGTGCCAGCAGCTTAGAAATGGTCGGGACAGGTATGAATGAGCAGTTCTTC.

This chain links TRBV4-3 with TRBJ2-7; TRBD1 matches 9 bases. Trimming removed 3 bases from V and 5 bases from J; junction bases left unmatched: 8. Germline loops: CDR1 LGHNA, CDR2 YSLEER. The CDR3 sequence is 15 residues long. CDR3 in DNA: TGCGCCAGCAGCCAGTCCGGGACAGGGTACCACGAGCAGTACTTC. Residues: CASSQSGTGYHEQYF.

The V gene is TRBV28, the J gene TRBJ2-1; 14 bases map to TRBD2. This CDR3 is built from 17 residues. CDR1 MDHEN and CDR2 SYDVKM come from the germline V gene. Unmatched junction bases numbered 9, after V lost 4 bases and J lost 7 bases. The CDR3 coding sequence is TGTGCCAGCAGTTCCTTTGGACTAGCGGGGGGATGTAATGAGCAGTTCTTC. Its translation: CASSSFGLAGGCNEQFF.

The chain couples TRBV4-3 to TRBJ1-6; the D is unclear. The V end was cut by 0 bases, the J end by 13 bases, with 7 bases between. Germline CDR1 reads LGHNA; CDR2 reads YSLEER. The CDR3 is made up of 12 amino acids. CDR3 protein: CASSQEGSPLHF. DNA for the CDR3: TGCGCCAGCAGCCAAGAGGGGTCTCCCCTCCACTTT.

The gene calls are TRBV27 and TRBJ1-1; D gene unclear. Germline V gene sequence: CDR1 MNHEY, CDR2 SMNVEV (reference sequence). V dropped 4 bases and J dropped 10 bases, with 10 bases sitting between them. CDR3 length equals 11 residues. The CDR3 protein is CASSWRGAAFF. For the CDR3, the DNA is TGTGCCAGCAGTTGGCGGGGAGCAGCTTTCTTT.

The V call is TRBV13, the J call TRBJ1-1; no definite D call. The CDR3 has 17 residues. The V gene lost 4 bases and the J gene lost 1 base, with 19 bases spanning the gap. CDR1 PRHDT and CDR2 FYEKMQ come from the germline V gene (reference sequence). In nucleotides, the CDR3 is TGTGCCAGCAGCTCAGGCCGGGCCCTAGGAGGGAACACTGAAGCTTTCTTT. Protein: CASSSGRALGGNTEAFF.

V usage is TRBV9 and J usage is TRBJ2-7; D is tentatively TRBD1 or TRBD2 (5 bases each). Germline loops: CDR1 SGDLS, CDR2 YYNGEE. The germline V and J ends were trimmed by 5 bases and 0 bases, with 12 bases remaining between them. The CDR3 is 14 amino acids. This CDR3 reads CASSPGPLSYEQYF. CDR3 sequence (DNA): TGTGCCAGCAGTCCGGGACCCCTCTCCTACGAGCAGTACTTC.

This clone was counted between two and nine times. The rearrangement joins TRBV27 to TRBJ1-1; 7 bases map to TRBD1. The CDR3 length is 16 residues. The junction had 14 bases not matched to a gene; V was cut back by 5 bases and J by 5 bases. Germline CDR1 MNHEY, CDR2 SMNVEV (reference sequence). CDR3 DNA sequence: TGTGCCAGCAGTCCTTTGAGGACAGGCCCGTGGACTGAAGCTTTCTTT. Translation: CASSPLRTGPWTEAFF.

The sample holds one count of this clone. The chain has TRBV4-1 and TRBJ2-3; 11 bases are shared with TRBD2. CDR3 length equals 18 residues. The ends lost 0 bases at V and 0 bases at J; junction bases unmatched: 5. Germline V CDR1 and CDR2: MGHRA, YSYEKL. CDR3 in DNA: TGCGCCAGCAGCCAAGATACTAGCGGGGGATCTAGCACAGATACGCAGTATTTT. This codes for CASSQDTSGGSSTDTQYF.

The V and J genes are TRBV7-9 and TRBJ2-7, with D perhaps TRBD2 (5 bases). V gave up 0 bases and J gave up 3 bases, with 9 bases separating them. Looked up from germline, CDR1 is SEHNR and CDR2 is FQNEAQ (reference sequence). The CDR3 consists of 14 residues. The CDR3 sequence: CASSLATGSYEQYF. CDR3 sequence (DNA): TGTGCCAGCAGCTTAGCGACGGGGAGCTACGAGCAGTACTTC. Full variable domain (remainder filled in from reference TRBV7-9 and TRBJ2-7): DTGVSQNPRHKITKRGQNVTFRCDPISEHNRLYWYRQTLGQGPEFLTYFQNEAQLEKSRLLSDRFSAERPKGSFSTLEIQRTEQGDSAMYLCASSLATGSYEQYFGPGTRLTVT.

The chain joins TRBV4-3 to TRBJ2-5, with 9 bases fitting TRBD2. This CDR3 is built from 19 residues. J lost 2 bases, V lost 0 bases, and 13 bases had no gene match. Germline CDR1 and CDR2: LGHNA and YSLEER. Here the CDR3 DNA reads TGCGCCAGCAGCCAAGAAGGTAGCGGGGGCGTATTTCGACAAGAGACCCAGTACTTC. This codes for CASSQEGSGGVFRQETQYF.

The genes are TRBV5-1 and TRBJ2-1; D is possibly TRBD2 (6 bases). The V end was cut by 1 base, the J end by 8 bases, with 31 bases between. In germline, CDR1 is SGHRS, CDR2 YFSETQ. This CDR3 has 20 amino acids. CDR3 residues: CASSLMEGKNGPGRRYEQFF. CDR3 nucleotide sequence: TGCGCCAGCAGCTTGATGGAGGGGAAAAATGGGCCAGGAAGGAGGTATGAGCAGTTCTTC.